This T cell receptor beta chain came from a study of shared clonotypes between healthy human individuals. The V gene's germline CDR1 is SGHDN and CDR2 FVKESK. Trimming removed 6 bases at V and 1 base at J, with 9 bases between. CDR3 length equals 13 residues. TCRdb's table, derived via immunoSEQ multiplex PCR, lists solely in-frame clones and lacks some. The sample holds 450,000 to 500,000 clones, approximately 80% seen once. This TCR came from a woman in her forties in good health. Some clones in this sample may be carry-over from other donors' samples. The sample consisted of PBMCs. The J gene is TRBJ1-1, the V gene TRBV14; unclear D gene. The CDR3 spells CASSVSPNTEAFF. The CDR3 region has the DNA TGTGCCAGCAGTGTTTCGCCGAACACTGAAGCTTTCTTT.